This T cell receptor beta chain was sequenced for a study of blood T cell repertoires in COVID-19. Study in general: The origin of the acute and convalescent COVID-19 samples was the United States, Italy and Spain. Nucleic acid was either cDNA or gDNA, and it came from T cells, B-cell-depleted T cells, or PBMCs.

All recovered Cohort 3 donors got two negative PCRs, got clearance, or saw symptom resolution. This CDR3 has 14 amino acids. V was pared by 4 bases and J by 2 bases, with 9 bases between. From germline, CDR1 is SGHTA and CDR2 FQGNSA. In the authors' methods: From reference gene primer amplification, estimates of nucleated cell counts were derived. This table comes from immunoSEQ multiplex PCR, and its TCRdb copy is limited to in-frame clones, with some not included. For V, J and clone size, that table is used; D and trimming come from the DNA. The table has around 330,000 clones, roughly 90% seen once.

The specimen was PBMCs or T cells enriched from blood (not recorded which). The rearrangement joins TRBV7-2 to TRBJ1-3, with D perhaps TRBD1 (5 bases). This receptor was identified in a man aged 60 to 75 who had recovered from COVID-19. This CDR3 reads CASSSGGAGNTIYF. CDR3 DNA: TGTGCCAGCAGCTCGGGGGGAGCTGGAAACACCATATATTTT.